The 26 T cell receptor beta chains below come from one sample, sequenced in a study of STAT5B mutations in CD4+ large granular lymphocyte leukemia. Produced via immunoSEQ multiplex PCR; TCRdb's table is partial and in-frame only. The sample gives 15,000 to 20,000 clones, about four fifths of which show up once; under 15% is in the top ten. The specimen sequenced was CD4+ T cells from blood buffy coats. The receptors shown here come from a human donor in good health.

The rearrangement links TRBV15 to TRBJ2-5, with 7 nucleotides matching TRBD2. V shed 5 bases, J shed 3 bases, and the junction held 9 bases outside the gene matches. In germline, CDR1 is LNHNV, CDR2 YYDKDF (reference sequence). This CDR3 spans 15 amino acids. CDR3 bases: TGTGCCACCAGCTTGGGGGGGTCAAAGAAAGAGACCCAGTACTTC. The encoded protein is CATSLGGSKKETQYF.

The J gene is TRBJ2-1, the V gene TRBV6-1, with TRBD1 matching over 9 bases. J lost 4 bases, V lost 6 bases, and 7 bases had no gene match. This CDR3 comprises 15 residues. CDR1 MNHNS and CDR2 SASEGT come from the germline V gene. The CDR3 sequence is CASSTPQGAYNEQFF. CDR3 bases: TGTGCCAGCAGCACTCCACAGGGGGCATACAATGAGCAGTTCTTC.

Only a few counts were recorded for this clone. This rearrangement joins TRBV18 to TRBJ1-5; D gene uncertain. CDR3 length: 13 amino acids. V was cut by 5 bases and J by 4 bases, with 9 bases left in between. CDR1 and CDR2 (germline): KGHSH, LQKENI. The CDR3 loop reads CASSDSKNQPQHF. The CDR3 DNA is TGTGCCAGCTCAGATAGCAAGAATCAGCCCCAGCATTTT. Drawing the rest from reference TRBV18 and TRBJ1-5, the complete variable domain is NAGVMQNPRHLVRRRGQEARLRCSPMKGHSHVYWYRQLPEEGLKFMVYLQKENIIDESGMPKERFSAEFPKEGPSILRIQQVVRGDSAAYFCASSDSKNQPQHFGDGTRLSIL.

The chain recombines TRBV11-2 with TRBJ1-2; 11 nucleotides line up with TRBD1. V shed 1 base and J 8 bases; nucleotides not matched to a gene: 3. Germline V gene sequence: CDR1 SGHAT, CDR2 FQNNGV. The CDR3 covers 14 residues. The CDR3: CASSLGTGGSGYTF. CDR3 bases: TGTGCCAGCAGCTTAGGGACAGGGGGCTCGGGCTACACCTTC.

As DNA, the CDR3 is TGTGCCAGCAGCCAAACCGGGACGTATGGAAACACCATATATTTT. Translating it yields CASSQTGTYGNTIYF. The gene calls are TRBV9 and TRBJ1-3, with TRBD1 as a possible D gene (5 bases). There are 15 residues in the CDR3. Between the trimmed V and J ends, which lost 4 bases and 3 bases, there was a span of 14 bases. Germline lookup yields CDR1 SGDLS and CDR2 YYNGEE. The variable domain in full, with the rest retrieved from reference TRBV9 and TRBJ1-3, is DSGVTQTPKHLITATGQRVTLRCSPRSGDLSVYWYQQSLDQGLQFLIQYYNGEERAKGNILERFSAQQFPDLHSELNLSSLELGDSALYFCASSQTGTYGNTIYFGEGSWLTVV.

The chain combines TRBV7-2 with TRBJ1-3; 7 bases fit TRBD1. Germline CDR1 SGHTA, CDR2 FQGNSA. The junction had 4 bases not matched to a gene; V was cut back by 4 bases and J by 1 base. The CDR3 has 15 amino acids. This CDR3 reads CASSSGTVSGNTIYF. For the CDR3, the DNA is TGTGCCAGCAGCTCAGGGACAGTATCTGGAAACACCATATATTTT.

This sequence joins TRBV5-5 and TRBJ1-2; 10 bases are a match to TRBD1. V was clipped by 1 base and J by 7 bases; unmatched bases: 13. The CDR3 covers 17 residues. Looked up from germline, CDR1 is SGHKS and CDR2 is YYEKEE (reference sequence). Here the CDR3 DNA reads TGTGCCAGCAGCTTGTGGGGGACAGGGGATCTATTTTCTGGCTACACCTTC. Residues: CASSLWGTGDLFSGYTF.

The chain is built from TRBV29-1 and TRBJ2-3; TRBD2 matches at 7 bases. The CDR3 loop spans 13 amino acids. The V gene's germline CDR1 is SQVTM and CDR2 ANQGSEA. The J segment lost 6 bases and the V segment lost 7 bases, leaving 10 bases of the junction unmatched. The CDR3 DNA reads TGCAGCGCGGGAGGCGGACTAGGGGATACGCAGTATTTT. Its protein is CSAGGGLGDTQYF.

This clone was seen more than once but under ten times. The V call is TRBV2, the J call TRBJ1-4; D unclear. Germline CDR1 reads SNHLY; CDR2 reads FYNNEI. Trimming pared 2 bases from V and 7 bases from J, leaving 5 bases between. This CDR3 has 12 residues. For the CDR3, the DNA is TGTGCCAGCAGTGAACATGGTGAAAAACTGTTTTTT. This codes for CASSEHGEKLFF.

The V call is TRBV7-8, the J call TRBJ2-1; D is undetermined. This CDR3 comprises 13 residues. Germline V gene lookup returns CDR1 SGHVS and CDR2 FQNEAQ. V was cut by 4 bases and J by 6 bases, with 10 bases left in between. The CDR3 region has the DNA TGTGCCAGCAGCTCCACTATCCTCAATGAGCAGTTCTTC. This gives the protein CASSSTILNEQFF.

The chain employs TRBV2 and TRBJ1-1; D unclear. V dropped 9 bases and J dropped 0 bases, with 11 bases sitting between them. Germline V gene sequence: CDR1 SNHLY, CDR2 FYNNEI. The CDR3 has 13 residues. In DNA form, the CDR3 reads TGTGCCAGTCAACAAGGTATGAACACTGAAGCTTTCTTT. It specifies CASQQGMNTEAFF.

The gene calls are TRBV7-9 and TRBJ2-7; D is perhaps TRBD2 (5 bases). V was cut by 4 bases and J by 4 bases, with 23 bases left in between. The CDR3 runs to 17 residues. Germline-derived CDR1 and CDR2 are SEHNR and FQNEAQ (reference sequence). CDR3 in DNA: TGTGCCAGCAGCTCCTTCCTTGGAGGCAGAGGAAGATACGAGCAGTACTTC. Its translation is CASSSFLGGRGRYEQYF.

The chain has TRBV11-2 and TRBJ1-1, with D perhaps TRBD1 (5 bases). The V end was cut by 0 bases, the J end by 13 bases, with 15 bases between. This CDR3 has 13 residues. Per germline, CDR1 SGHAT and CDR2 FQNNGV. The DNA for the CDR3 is TGTGCCAGCAGCTTAGAGGGACGCGGAGTGGGTTTCTTT. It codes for CASSLEGRGVGFF. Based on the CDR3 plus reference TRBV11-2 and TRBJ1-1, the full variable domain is EAGVAQSPRYKIIEKRQSVAFWCNPISGHATLYWYQQILGQGPKLLIQFQNNGVVDDSQLPKDRFSAERLKGVDSTLKIQPAKLEDSAVYLCASSLEGRGVGFFGQGTRLTVV.

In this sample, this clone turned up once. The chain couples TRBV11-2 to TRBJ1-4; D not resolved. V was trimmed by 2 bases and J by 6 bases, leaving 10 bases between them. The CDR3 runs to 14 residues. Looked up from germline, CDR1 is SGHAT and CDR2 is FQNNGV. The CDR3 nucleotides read TGTGCCAGCAGCTTAAGGCAATCCGATGAAAAACTGTTTTTT. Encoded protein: CASSLRQSDEKLFF.

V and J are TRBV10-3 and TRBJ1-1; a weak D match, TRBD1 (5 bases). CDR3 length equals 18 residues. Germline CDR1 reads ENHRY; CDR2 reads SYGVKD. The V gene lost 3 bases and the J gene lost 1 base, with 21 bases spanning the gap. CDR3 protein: CAISERVGGGVPNTEAFF. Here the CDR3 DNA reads TGTGCCATCAGTGAAAGAGTGGGGGGGGGAGTACCGAACACTGAAGCTTTCTTT.

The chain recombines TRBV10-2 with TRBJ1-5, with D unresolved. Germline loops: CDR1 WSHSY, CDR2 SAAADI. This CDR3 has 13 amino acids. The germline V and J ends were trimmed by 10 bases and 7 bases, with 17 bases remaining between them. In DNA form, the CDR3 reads TGCGCCACCACTGGGGAGGGTCGGCAGCCCCAGCATTTT. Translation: CATTGEGRQPQHF.

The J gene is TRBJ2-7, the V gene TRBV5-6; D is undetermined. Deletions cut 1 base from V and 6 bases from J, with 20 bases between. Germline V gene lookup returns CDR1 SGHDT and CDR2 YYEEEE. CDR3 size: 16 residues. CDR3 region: CASSLLPRTSPLEQYF. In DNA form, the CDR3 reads TGTGCCAGCAGCTTGCTTCCCCGGACGTCCCCCCTCGAGCAGTACTTC.

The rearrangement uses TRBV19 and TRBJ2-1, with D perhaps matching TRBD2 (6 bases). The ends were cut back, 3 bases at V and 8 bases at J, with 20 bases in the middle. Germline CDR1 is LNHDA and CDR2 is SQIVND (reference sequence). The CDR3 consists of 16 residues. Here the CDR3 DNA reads TGTGCCAGTAGTATCCAAGGCGGAGGGGTCGGGGATGAGCAGTTCTTC. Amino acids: CASSIQGGGVGDEQFF.

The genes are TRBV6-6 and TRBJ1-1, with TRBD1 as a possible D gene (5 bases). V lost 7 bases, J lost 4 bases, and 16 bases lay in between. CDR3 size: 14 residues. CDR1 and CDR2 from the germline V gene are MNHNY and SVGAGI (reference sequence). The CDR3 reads CASTPGGAGTEAFF. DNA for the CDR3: TGTGCCAGCACCCCGGGAGGGGCGGGCACTGAAGCTTTCTTT.

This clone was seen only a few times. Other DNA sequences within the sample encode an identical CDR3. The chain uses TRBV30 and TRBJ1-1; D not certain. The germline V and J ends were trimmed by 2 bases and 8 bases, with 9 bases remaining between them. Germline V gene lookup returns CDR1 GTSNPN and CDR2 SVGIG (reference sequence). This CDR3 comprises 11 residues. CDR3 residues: CAWSPTREAFF. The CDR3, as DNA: TGTGCCTGGAGTCCTACACGAGAAGCTTTCTTT. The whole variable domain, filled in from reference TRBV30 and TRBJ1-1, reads SQTIHQWPATLVQPVGSPLSLECTVEGTSNPNLYWYRQAAGRGLQLLFYSVGIGQISSEVPQNLSASRPQDRQFILSSKKLLLSDSGFYLCAWSPTREAFFGQGTRLTVV.

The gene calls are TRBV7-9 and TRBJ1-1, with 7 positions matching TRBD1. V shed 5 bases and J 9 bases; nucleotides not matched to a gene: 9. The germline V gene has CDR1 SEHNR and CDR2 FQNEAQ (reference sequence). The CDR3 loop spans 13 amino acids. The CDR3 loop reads CASSPGTAVKAFF. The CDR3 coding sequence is TGTGCCAGCAGCCCCGGGACAGCTGTTAAAGCTTTCTTT.

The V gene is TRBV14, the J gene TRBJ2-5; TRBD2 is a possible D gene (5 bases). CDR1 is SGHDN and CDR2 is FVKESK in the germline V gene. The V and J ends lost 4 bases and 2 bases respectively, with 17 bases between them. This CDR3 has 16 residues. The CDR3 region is CASSPWATGYQETQYF. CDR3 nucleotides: TGTGCCAGCAGCCCTTGGGCTACGGGATATCAAGAGACCCAGTACTTC.

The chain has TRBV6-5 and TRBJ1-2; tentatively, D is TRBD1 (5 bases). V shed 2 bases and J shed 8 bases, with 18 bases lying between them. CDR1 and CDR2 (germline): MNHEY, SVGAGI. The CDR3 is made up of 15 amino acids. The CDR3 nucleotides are TGTGCCAGCAGTTACGACTTGAAGGGAGGGGACGGCTACACCTTC. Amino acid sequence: CASSYDLKGGDGYTF.

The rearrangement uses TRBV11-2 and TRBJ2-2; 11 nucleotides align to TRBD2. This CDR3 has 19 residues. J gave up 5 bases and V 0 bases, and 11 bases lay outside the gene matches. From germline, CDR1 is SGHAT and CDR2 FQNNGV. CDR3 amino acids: CASSLDPTSGSISTGELFF. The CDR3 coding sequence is TGTGCCAGCAGCTTAGATCCTACTAGCGGGAGCATTTCAACCGGGGAGCTGTTTTTT.

The CDR3 DNA sequence: TGTGCCAGTAGTATCAATATAGGGGACCATAGGCAGGATCGCTATGGCTACACCTTC. This sequence encodes CASSINIGDHRQDRYGYTF. V is TRBV19 and J is TRBJ1-2; a weak D match, TRBD1 (5 bases). Trimming took off 3 bases at V and 4 bases at J, with 27 bases between the two ends. This CDR3 region has 19 residues. Per the germline V gene, CDR1 is LNHDA and CDR2 is SQIVND (reference sequence).

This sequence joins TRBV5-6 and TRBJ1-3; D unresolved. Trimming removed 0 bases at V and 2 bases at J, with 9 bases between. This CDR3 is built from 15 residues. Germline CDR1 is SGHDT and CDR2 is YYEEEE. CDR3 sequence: CASSLGRAPGNTIYF. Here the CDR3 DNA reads TGTGCCAGCAGCTTGGGACGGGCGCCTGGAAACACCATATATTTT.